This paragraph reports one TCR beta chain. Its antigen specificity is not known. No base quality values were provided; no much bigger clone lies one nucleotide off. The CDR3 regions of human TCRbeta chains were subjected to immunosequencing. The study's processing was this. Repertoire TCRs were checked for matches against a reference library of SARS-CoV-2-specific TCRs that had been generated using the MIRA antigen-specificity platform. Breadth meant the fraction of unique TCRs that were SARS-CoV-2-associated, whereas depth meant the fraction of total T cells that were SARS-CoV-2-associated. Using the MIRA data, each spike-specific TCR was assigned both to the spike region to which the TCR was reactive and to a CD4 or CD8 class. Log10-transformed breadth and depth values were compared by one-way ANOVA with Sidak's multiple comparisons tests. TCRdb re-hosts the immuneACCESS table, in-frame sequences only. Its copies lack some clones; in the studies checked, an unresolved V gene accounts for under half of them, and the cause for the rest is not known. Clonal size and the V and J genes are those of that table, whereas D and trimming came from the DNA. In this sample the table shows 150,000 or so clones, about 91% of which occur a single time. The ten most abundant clones make up 1.1% to 1.5% of the sample.

What the time point label conveys for this sample: baseline before first vaccination. Vaccinee samples came from UK trials COV001 and COV002, including a single-blind randomized controlled phase 2/3 trial of AZD1222 (ChAdOx1 nCoV-19) in healthy adults. For TCRbeta chain sequencing, PBMC samples from trial participants were taken at day 0 and at day 28 after the second dose. This sample is drawn from a study of T cell responses to AZD1222 COVID-19 vaccine (dated by TCRdb to the early 2020s). About the investigation overall: AZD1222 recipients with second doses at about 4 weeks or about 12 weeks were pooled, because spike-specific TCR depth and breadth did not differ between schedules. A total of over 230 trial participants underwent TCR sequencing, of whom approximately 210 received two doses of AZD1222 and some 25 received two doses of the MenACWY control vaccine. Trial participants were enrolled by age into 18-55, 56-69 and 70-plus year subgroups, with about 150, 28 and 57 TCR-sequenced participants respectively. General study outcomes and caveats: CD4 TCRs associated with the vaccine covered the entire spike protein, and the dominant responses were in regions 160-218 and 743-854. In the small 56-69-year group, the increase in depth fell short of significance, most likely because of low power. Conclusions about previously exposed vaccinees were limited because only six AZD1222 recipients were SARS-CoV-2 seropositive at baseline. Because no day 14 peak-response samples were available, repertoires were characterized only after the peak T cell response. Reportedly, almost half of the unique spike-specific TCRs recognized epitopes lying outside the regions that are mutated in the B.1.351 and B.1.1.7 variants. After two AZD1222 doses, both the breadth and the depth of spike-specific TCRs were significantly higher than at day 0 and than in MenACWY recipients. Participants were mostly white British, with more females than males. The authors suggested clonal diversity may have been underestimated.

The receptor was derived from an adult in good health. The specimen comprised peripheral blood, sampled on day 0 of AZD1222 vaccination.

The encoded CDR3 is CASTLDARYEQYF. The DNA sequence is TGTGCCAGCACCCTGGACGCCCGCTACGAGCAGTACTTC. Recombination joined TRBV11-1 with TRBJ2-7; no D gene can be assigned with confidence. Taken from cysteine to phenylalanine, the CDR3 has 13 residues. Only the CDR3 DNA stays, 39 bases, in frame from base 1. V drops 7 bases and J drops 3 bases, leaving 13 bases in between. CDR1 is given as SGHAT and CDR2 as FQDESV, both from the germline V gene (reference sequence). Reference TRBV11-1 and TRBJ2-7 genes cover what lies past the CDR3, so the full variable domain is EAEVAQSPRYKITEKSQAVAFWCDPISGHATLYWYRQILGQGPELLVQFQDESVVDDSQLPKDRFSAERLKGVDSTLKIQPAELGDSAMYLCASTLDARYEQYFGPGTRLTVT.